The 14 T cell receptor beta chains below all came from one sample that was sequenced in a study of T-cell memory formation after mild COVID-19. Using its own MiXCR run on the 5' RACE reads, TCRdb lists one record per CDR3 protein. The repertoire has some 160,000 distinct CDR3 sequences, 10% to 15% of them found once; the top ten carry 2.5% to 4%. The sequencing input was PBMCs or a T cell subset sorted from them (not recorded which). The source is a man aged 18 to 29 who had mild COVID-19 (a few samples of this study predate the infection). Cell type and time point are not known.

This sequence joins TRBV7-9 and TRBJ2-3; D remains ambiguous. V gave up 1 base and J gave up 4 bases, with 9 bases separating them. Looked up from germline, CDR1 is SEHNR and CDR2 is FQNEAQ (reference sequence). CDR3 length: 14 residues. The CDR3 DNA follows: TGTGCCAGCAGCTTAGGGCTCGTAGCAGATACGCAGTATTTT. The encoded protein is CASSLGLVADTQYF.

The V gene is TRBV6-2 or TRBV6-3, the J gene TRBJ1-5; unclear D gene. V lost 0 bases and J lost 9, with 3 bases in between. From germline, CDR1 is MNHEY and CDR2 SVGEGT. The CDR3 is 11 residues long. The CDR3 DNA is TGTGCCAGCAGTTACTCAGGGCCCCAGCATTTT. It is translated as CASSYSGPQHF.

This clonotype has ten or more counts. CDR3 DNA sequence: TGTGCCAGCAGCCCGACATCGTCGCAAAGCACCATATATTTT. Its protein product is CASSPTSSQSTIYF. V and J are TRBV3-1 and TRBJ1-3; D ambiguous. There are 14 residues in the CDR3. Germline V CDR1 and CDR2: LGHDT, YNNKEL (reference sequence). Between the trimmed V and J ends, which lost 4 bases and 9 bases, there was a span of 16 bases.

This clonotype was counted ten times or more. The chain combines TRBV4-3 with TRBJ2-3; 7 bases map to TRBD2. The CDR3 length is 15 residues. Germline CDR1 reads LGHNA; CDR2 reads YSLEER. V trimming: 0 bases; J trimming: 3 bases; junction bases outside the gene matches: 3. CDR3 sequence (DNA): TGCGCCAGCAGCCAAGATCACGGGGGGACAGATACGCAGTATTTT. It yields the protein CASSQDHGGTDTQYF.

This clonotype was observed a handful of times. The rearrangement links TRBV6-1 to TRBJ1-5; the D is unclear. The germline gives CDR1 MNHNS, CDR2 SASEGT. Trimming left V 4 bases short and J 5 bases short, with 9 bases between. The CDR3 runs to 13 residues. CDR3 loop: CASSANFDQPQHF. The CDR3 bases are TGTGCCAGCAGTGCAAACTTCGATCAGCCCCAGCATTTT.

In its sample, this clonotype was seen a few times. The chain combines TRBV7-2 with TRBJ1-3; 8 bases are a match to TRBD1. Germline V gene data show CDR1 as SGHTA and CDR2 as FQGNSA. This CDR3 is built from 15 residues. V was clipped by 5 bases and J by 0 bases; unmatched bases: 3. DNA for the CDR3: TGTGCCAGCAGCCCCCAGGGGGCCTCTGGAAACACCATATATTTT. Translation: CASSPQGASGNTIYF.

Remarks on this clonotype: A read error may produce the germline difference seen at one junction end. The CDR3 sequence is CASSFTRNHGYTF. The CDR3 DNA reads as TGCGCCAGCAGCTTTACACGTAACCATGGCTACACCTTC. The rearrangement joins TRBV5-1 to TRBJ1-2; D gene unclear. Germline V lookup: CDR1 SGHRS, CDR2 YFSETQ. The CDR3 has 13 residues.

Here the CDR3 DNA reads TGTGCCAGCAGCTTCGGACACGCCGGGGAGCTGTTTTTT. Translating gives CASSFGHAGELFF. J is TRBJ2-2 and V is TRBV11-2; D perhaps matches TRBD1 (5 bases). V was shortened by 3 bases and J by 6 bases, with 8 bases between the two germline ends. This CDR3 spans 13 amino acids. CDR1 is SGHAT, CDR2 FQNNGV, per germline.

This clonotype was seen only a few times. This sequence joins TRBV5-1 and TRBJ2-1; D is uncertain. CDR3 size: 12 residues. The germline V gene encodes CDR1 SGHRS and CDR2 YFSETQ. Deletions cut 4 bases from V and 6 bases from J, with 8 bases between. CDR3 region: CASSGSSNEQFF. The DNA of the CDR3 is TGCGCCAGCAGCGGTAGCAGCAATGAGCAGTTCTTC.

The genes are TRBV7-3 and TRBJ2-2; D gene uncertain. There are 14 residues in the CDR3. V lost 0 bases to trimming and J lost 6 bases, with 8 bases between them. CDR1 and CDR2 (germline): SGHTA, FQGTGA. This CDR3 reads CASSLTGLAGELFF. CDR3 in DNA: TGTGCCAGCAGCTTAACAGGGTTGGCCGGGGAGCTGTTTTTT.

The chain combines TRBV20-1 with TRBJ2-3; the D gene is possibly TRBD1 (6 bases). This CDR3 region has 14 residues. Germline values: CDR1 DFQATT, CDR2 SNEGSKA (reference sequence). Trimming left V 6 bases short and J 2 bases short, with 15 bases between. In DNA, the CDR3 is TGCAGTGCCTCGTACCGGGACACCACAGATACGCAGTATTTT. Translated, it gives CSASYRDTTDTQYF.

This clonotype was counted many times. The gene calls are TRBV20-1 and TRBJ2-1, with 9 bases fitting TRBD2. The germline gives CDR1 DFQATT, CDR2 SNEGSKA (reference sequence). CDR3 size: 16 residues. With 3 bases clipped from V and 0 bases from J, the junction kept 6 bases outside the gene matches. The CDR3 reads CSASVLAGASYNEQFF. The CDR3 nucleotides read TGCAGTGCTAGCGTCTTAGCGGGGGCCTCCTACAATGAGCAGTTCTTC.

V usage is TRBV4-1 and J usage is TRBJ1-1, with 7 positions matching TRBD1. V lost 0 bases to trimming and J lost 3 bases; unmatched junction nucleotides: 16. There are 19 residues in the CDR3. The germline CDR1 and CDR2 sequences are MGHRA and YSYEKL. Here the CDR3 DNA reads TGCGCCAGCAGCCAAGATCCGGGGACAGTCTACCCACGGGACACTGAAGCTTTCTTT. Translation gives CASSQDPGTVYPRDTEAFF.

V usage is TRBV12-3 or TRBV12-4 and J usage is TRBJ1-2; D may be TRBD1 (5 bases). The V and J ends lost 6 bases and 7 bases respectively, with 15 bases between them. CDR3 length: 13 residues. The CDR3 sequence is CASSRKGHGGYTF. The CDR3 DNA follows: TGTGCCAGCAGCAGGAAAGGACATGGTGGCTACACCTTC.